This T cell receptor (beta chain) was sequenced during a study of spatial heterogeneity in lung cancer. The study, taken as a whole, reports: Mutation tallies in tumors tracked expanded intratumoral alpha and beta TCR counts. Among tumor T cells, estimated coverage was roughly 7.4% for alpha chains and approximately 13% for beta chains.

The CDR3 length is 16 residues. Germline V lookup: CDR1 SGHDT, CDR2 YYEEEE. The junction had 21 bases not matched to a gene; V was cut back by 7 bases and J by 10 bases. Unique molecular identifiers tagged every individual TCR cDNA molecule. TCRdb used MiXCR to reprocess the 5' RACE reads, holding one entry per CDR3 protein. The sample yields about 3,100 distinct CDR3 sequences, 8% to 10% seen once. Documented time point: sample taken at primary tumor resection. Whole RNA, which was extracted from tumor, nontumor lung tissue or frozen PBMC, was sequenced without any cell sorting. This clonotype has only a few counts. Its antigen remains unknown.

This chain uses TRBV5-6 with TRBJ1-1, with 8 bases identical to TRBD1. The sequencing used lung tumor tissue, collected at surgery. The sequence was obtained from a male donor with early-stage non-small cell lung cancer. The CDR3 DNA reads TGTGCCAGCGCTAAACTCAAGCCCCAGGGGGCTTTTGCAGCTTTCTTT. It translates to CASAKLKPQGAFAAFF.